The 5 T cell receptor beta chains below were found in one sample sequenced in a study of T and B cells in COVID-19 patients. TRB rearrangements were amplified by multiplex PCR with BIOMED2 TRB-A/B primers. Each CDR3 protein is one row after TCRdb ran MiXCR on the multiplex PCR reads. This sample has 5,000 to 6,000 distinct CDR3 sequences, with 27% found just once. Blood genomic DNA input for TRB amplification was about 240-550 ng. What was sequenced was blood. These receptors were obtained from a human donor with active COVID-19.

This clonotype was observed a few times. The rearrangement joins TRBV6-1 to TRBJ1-2; TRBD1 matches at 7 bases. V shed 1 base, J shed 4 bases, and the junction held 3 bases outside the gene matches. CDR1 and CDR2 from the germline V gene are MNHNS and SASEGT. The CDR3 has 14 residues. CDR3 residues: CASSEEQGIYGYTF. The CDR3 DNA sequence: TGTGCCAGCAGTGAAGAACAGGGGATCTATGGCTACACCTTC.

This clonotype qualifies as medium-sized (0.01 to 0.1%). V usage is TRBV27 and J usage is TRBJ2-7; 13 nucleotides agree with TRBD2. This CDR3 has 17 residues. V gave up 6 bases and J gave up 3 bases; unmatched junction bases: 11. Germline V gene data show CDR1 as MNHEY and CDR2 as SMNVEV (reference sequence). Here the CDR3 DNA reads TGTGCCAGCAGCTCTACCGGAGGACTAGCGGGGGACTACGAGCAGTACTTC. This encodes CASSSTGGLAGDYEQYF.

The CDR3 region has the DNA TGTGCCAGCAGCTTAGCGGCAACCACAGATACGCAGTATTTT. As protein: CASSLAATTDTQYF. V and J are TRBV7-9 and TRBJ2-3; D is ambiguous. V dropped 0 bases and J dropped 2 bases, with 6 bases sitting between them. Germline V gives CDR1 SEHNR, CDR2 FQNEAQ (reference sequence). The CDR3 is made up of 14 amino acids. Complete variable domain (other parts from reference TRBV7-9 and TRBJ2-3): DTGVSQNPRHKITKRGQNVTFRCDPISEHNRLYWYRQTLGQGPEFLTYFQNEAQLEKSRLLSDRFSAERPKGSFSTLEIQRTEQGDSAMYLCASSLAATTDTQYFGPGTRLTVL.

This clonotype counts as medium-sized (0.01 to 0.1%). The chain combines TRBV19 with TRBJ1-1; TRBD1 is a possible D gene (6 bases). Trimming took off 7 bases at V and 5 bases at J, with 8 bases between the two ends. Per the germline V gene, CDR1 is LNHDA and CDR2 is SQIVND (reference sequence). The CDR3 loop spans 11 amino acids. The CDR3 loop is CASKGVTEAFF. CDR3 coding DNA: TGTGCCAGTAAGGGGGTAACTGAAGCTTTCTTT.

The chain links TRBV7-2 to TRBJ2-3; TRBD2 aligns across 7 bases. The germline V gene has CDR1 SGHTA and CDR2 FQGNSA. The CDR3 has 14 residues. V lost 5 bases and J lost 9; bases outside the gene matches: 11. This chain's CDR3 is CASSPIGGGETQYF. CDR3 DNA sequence: TGTGCCAGCAGCCCGATTGGGGGGGGGGAGACGCAGTATTTT.